This is a list of T cell receptor beta chains from one sample in a study of T cell responses to AZD1222 COVID-19 vaccine. Profiling relied on immunoSEQ multiplex PCR, and the TCRdb table lists in-frame clones only, not all of them. In the table there are fewer than 150,000 clones, 88% of which are singletons. The source material was peripheral blood, sampled on day 0 of AZD1222 vaccination. These receptors were obtained from an adult in good health. Both conserved end residues are part of each CDR3. The order of the fields is D gene, J gene, clone size, V gene, CDR3 protein, CDR3 DNA. The D gene is left open where the match is weak. Clone size is stated in some rows and not others, as once, few, many or a class when expanded.

.,TRBJ2-7,.,TRBV7-3,CASSLQGNHYEQYF,TGTGCCAGCAGCCTACAGGGAAACCACTACGAGCAGTACTTC
.,TRBJ1-2,once,TRBV7-2,CASSPGTIVYGYTF,TGTGCCAGCAGCCCGGGAACCATCGTCTATGGCTACACCTTC
TRBD1,TRBJ2-7,.,TRBV28,CASTPGTGRYEQYF,TGTGCCAGCACCCCTGGGACAGGGCGGTACGAGCAGTACTTC
.,TRBJ2-7,.,TRBV19,CASVSTGRRGGRAYEQYF,TGTGCCAGTGTCTCGACAGGGAGAAGGGGGGGTCGGGCCTACGAGCAGTACTTC
TRBD2,TRBJ2-7,once,TRBV19,CASRARTSGNHEQYF,TGTGCCAGTAGGGCCCGGACTAGCGGGAACCACGAGCAGTACTTC
.,TRBJ1-1,few,TRBV28,CASSLGGLNTEAFF,TGTGCCAGCAGTTTGGGGGGGTTGAACACTGAAGCTTTCTTT
.,TRBJ1-5,once,TRBV29-1,CSVLGGGGNQPQHF,TGCAGCGTTCTTGGAGGGGGGGGAAATCAGCCCCAGCATTTT
.,TRBJ1-4,.,TRBV6-5,CAIFRDNNEKLFF,TGTGCCATCTTTCGGGACAATAATGAAAAACTGTTTTTT
.,TRBJ2-5,.,TRBV25-1,CASRAGWGLETQYF,TGTGCCAGCAGGGCCGGGTGGGGGCTAGAGACCCAGTACTTC
TRBD2,TRBJ2-2,once,TRBV9,CASSPPLRAGGRVTGELFF,TGTGCCAGCAGCCCGCCCCTACGGGCGGGAGGTCGGGTCACCGGGGAGCTGTTTTTT
.,TRBJ1-2,.,TRBV21-1,CAVGMGYTF,TGTGCCGTTGGGATGGGCTACACCTTC
TRBD2,TRBJ2-1,.,TRBV20-1,CSASGSGSGSNEQFF,TGCAGTGCTAGTGGTAGCGGGAGTGGCTCCAATGAGCAGTTCTTC
TRBD1,TRBJ2-5,.,TRBV6-5,CASRGTGAETQYF,TGTGCCAGCAGGGGGACAGGGGCAGAGACCCAGTACTTC
.,TRBJ1-1,.,TRBV18,CASSSDGGGNTEAFF,TGTGCCAGCTCATCAGATGGAGGGGGGAACACTGAAGCTTTCTTT
.,TRBJ1-2,.,TRBV7-2,CASSTPLRGVIYGYTF,TGTGCCAGCAGCACCCCCCTAAGGGGCGTCATTTATGGCTACACCTTC
.,TRBJ1-1,few,TRBV10-1,CASSERGSTEAFF,TGCGCCAGCAGTGAGAGAGGGTCCACTGAAGCTTTCTTT
.,TRBJ1-1,.,TRBV6-5,CASSYSAGALTEAFF,TGTGCCAGCAGTTACTCTGCCGGGGCCCTCACTGAAGCTTTCTTT
.,TRBJ2-7,once,TRBV7-8,CASSLGSPYEQYF,TGTGCCAGCAGTTTGGGGTCCCCCTACGAGCAGTACTTC
.,TRBJ2-7,.,TRBV7-2,CASSLALGVEQYF,TGTGCCAGCAGCTTAGCGCTGGGGGTCGAGCAGTACTTC
.,TRBJ2-7,.,TRBV5-1,CASSLQAAGDEQYF,TGCGCCAGCAGCTTGCAAGCGGCCGGGGACGAGCAGTACTTC
TRBD1,TRBJ2-7,.,TRBV30,CAWKGGQGLYEQYF,TGTGCCTGGAAGGGGGGACAGGGGTTGTACGAGCAGTACTTC
.,TRBJ1-4,.,TRBV18,CASSPPGADNEKLFF,TGTGCCAGCTCACCTCCAGGGGCCGATAATGAAAAACTGTTTTTT
.,TRBJ2-7,.,TRBV29-1,CSVKELPSSYEQYF,TGCAGCGTTAAGGAGTTACCGAGCTCCTACGAGCAGTACTTC
.,TRBJ1-4,.,TRBV5-5,CASPGIEKLFF,TGTGCCAGCCCGGGTATTGAAAAACTGTTTTTT
TRBD1,TRBJ2-1,.,TRBV19,CASSITGGGFNEQFF,TGTGCCAGTAGTATAACAGGGGGTGGATTTAATGAGCAGTTCTTC
.,TRBJ2-5,.,TRBV18,CASSPRGQAQETQYF,TGTGCCAGCTCACCACGCGGGCAGGCCCAAGAGACCCAGTACTTC
.,TRBJ2-7,.,TRBV6-5,CASRWGGRTYEQYF,TGTGCCAGTAGGTGGGGGGGCAGAACCTACGAGCAGTACTTC
.,TRBJ2-5,.,TRBV29-1,CSVRGFEETQYF,TGCAGCGTTCGCGGTTTCGAAGAGACCCAGTACTTC
.,TRBJ1-5,.,TRBV19,CASSTGSVGQPQHF,TGTGCCAGTAGTACAGGGTCGGTTGGTCAGCCCCAGCATTTT
.,TRBJ2-7,.,TRBV5-6,CASSLVGRGYEQYF,TGTGCCAGCAGCTTGGTGGGTAGGGGCTACGAGCAGTACTTC
TRBD1,TRBJ1-2,.,TRBV28,CASSFQGGQGIYYGYTF,TGTGCCAGCAGTTTCCAGGGGGGACAGGGGATTTACTATGGCTACACCTTC
TRBD2,TRBJ2-5,.,TRBV6-6,CASTRGGLASYQETQYF,TGTGCCAGCACTCGAGGAGGACTAGCGAGTTACCAAGAGACCCAGTACTTC
TRBD1,TRBJ2-7,.,TRBV9,CASSDQGQDFEQYF,TGTGCCAGCAGCGACCAGGGACAGGACTTCGAGCAGTACTTC
TRBD1,TRBJ1-4,.,TRBV3-1/TRBV3-2,CASSRDLTGVDEKLFF,TGTGCCAGCAGCCGGGACCTAACAGGGGTGGATGAAAAACTGTTTTTT
.,TRBJ2-7,.,TRBV9,CASSYLGAGASEQYF,TGTGCCAGCAGCTACCTAGGGGCAGGGGCAAGCGAGCAGTACTTC
.,TRBJ2-7,.,TRBV2,CARSPSSSYEQYF,TGTGCCAGGTCCCCAAGCTCCTCCTACGAGCAGTACTTC
.,TRBJ1-4,.,TRBV7-9,CASSLRGRGNEKLFF,TGTGCCAGCAGCTTAAGGGGTCGGGGGAATGAAAAACTGTTTTTT
TRBD1,TRBJ2-7,.,TRBV10-2,CASSDPGQATYEQYF,TGCGCCAGCAGCGACCCGGGACAGGCCACCTACGAGCAGTACTTC
TRBD2,TRBJ2-7,.,TRBV6-2/TRBV6-3,CASSYGWEGLYEQYF,TGTGCCAGCAGTTACGGGTGGGAGGGCCTCTACGAGCAGTACTTC
TRBD2,TRBJ2-7,.,TRBV2,CASTLAGPEGQYF,TGTGCCAGCACTTTAGCGGGCCCGGAAGGGCAGTACTTC
.,TRBJ1-1,.,TRBV5-1,CASSLVGAADTEAFF,TGCGCCAGCAGCTTGGTTGGGGCTGCGGACACTGAAGCTTTCTTT
TRBD1,TRBJ2-6,.,TRBV4-3,CASSQDLGQGSGANVLTF,TGCGCCAGCAGCCAAGATTTAGGACAGGGCTCTGGGGCCAACGTCCTGACTTTC
.,TRBJ2-7,once,TRBV10-1,CASSESGRTYEQYF,TGCGCCAGCAGTGAGTCGGGTCGAACCTACGAGCAGTACTTC
.,TRBJ2-5,.,TRBV7-6,CASSLAPLTNRQTGQETQYF,TGTGCCAGCAGCTTAGCCCCTCTAACCAACCGTCAGACAGGCCAAGAGACCCAGTACTTC
TRBD1,TRBJ2-7,once,TRBV9,CASSARDSDEQYF,TGTGCCAGCAGCGCCCGGGACAGCGATGAGCAGTACTTC
.,TRBJ2-4,.,TRBV21-1,CASSKIAQGHIQYF,TGTGCCAGCAGCAAAATCGCACAGGGACACATTCAGTACTTC
.,TRBJ2-4,once,TRBV6-1,CASSEVGVAKNIQYF,TGTGCCAGCAGTGAAGTGGGAGTAGCCAAAAACATTCAGTACTTC
TRBD2,TRBJ2-7,few,TRBV27,CASSFRKTSVGTYEQYF,TGTGCCAGCAGTTTCCGCAAGACTAGCGTCGGCACCTACGAGCAGTACTTC
.,TRBJ2-3,.,TRBV9,CASSTEASGTDTQYF,TGTGCCAGCAGCACGGAGGCCTCTGGCACAGATACGCAGTATTTT
.,TRBJ2-1,.,TRBV6-5,CASRVYNEQFF,TGTGCCAGCAGAGTTTACAATGAGCAGTTCTTC
.,TRBJ2-1,.,TRBV4-1,CASSQVVGAISYNEQFF,TGCGCCAGCAGCCAAGTTGTCGGAGCCATCTCCTACAATGAGCAGTTCTTC
TRBD2,TRBJ2-7,.,TRBV10-3,CANQRDSNGEQYF,TGTGCCAATCAGCGGGATTCGAACGGCGAGCAGTACTTC
.,TRBJ1-2,.,TRBV7-2,CASSLRQNEGYTF,TGTGCCAGCAGCTTAAGACAGAATGAAGGCTACACCTTC
TRBD2,TRBJ2-3,.,TRBV30,CASGTSGGTDTQYF,TGTGCCTCCGGGACTAGCGGGGGCACAGATACGCAGTATTTT
.,TRBJ1-5,.,TRBV28,CASSFPGSSNQPQHF,TGTGCCAGCAGTTTCCCAGGGTCTAGCAATCAGCCCCAGCATTTT